This T cell receptor beta chain comes out of a study of blood T cells in healthy people across ages. Germline V lookup: CDR1 SGHVS, CDR2 FNYEAQ. The CDR3 is made up of 14 amino acids. Trimming took 1 base from V and 0 from J, leaving 7 bases between them. Notes on the study in general: Diversity was higher, and naive CD4+ cells more numerous, in long-lived donors than in aged donors. For the donors, CMV status was unknown and possibly confounded expanded clonotype changes.

Alongside a J-beta primer mix, a sample-barcoded 5' primer served in a second PCR lasting 7 to 11 cycles. All samples gave at least 2.5 million CDR3-containing paired-end reads. Using its own MiXCR run on the 5' RACE reads, TCRdb lists one record per CDR3 protein. Altogether some 1.6 million distinct CDR3 sequences are present, about 31% being singletons, with the ten largest covering about 10%. This clonotype was observed a few times. Its antigen is currently unknown. The chain couples TRBV7-6 to TRBJ2-7; D possibly corresponds to TRBD1 (5 bases). The TCR comes from a woman aged 25 to 39 in good health. The source material was blood. CDR3 in DNA: TGTGCCAGCAGCTTAGTACAGGACTCCTACGAGCAGTACTTC. It codes for CASSLVQDSYEQYF.